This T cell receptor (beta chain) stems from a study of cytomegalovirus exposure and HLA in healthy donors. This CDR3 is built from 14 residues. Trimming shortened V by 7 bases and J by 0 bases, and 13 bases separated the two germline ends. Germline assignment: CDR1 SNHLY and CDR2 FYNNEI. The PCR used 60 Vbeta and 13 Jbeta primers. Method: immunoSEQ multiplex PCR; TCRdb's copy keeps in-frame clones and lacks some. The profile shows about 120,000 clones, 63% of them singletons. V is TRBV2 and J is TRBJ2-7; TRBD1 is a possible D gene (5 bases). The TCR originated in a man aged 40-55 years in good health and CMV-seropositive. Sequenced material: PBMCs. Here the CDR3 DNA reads TGTGCCAGCAAGGAACAGGTGACCTCCTACGAGCAGTACTTC. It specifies CASKEQVTSYEQYF.